The 27 T cell receptor beta chains below come from one sample, sequenced in a study of cytomegalovirus exposure and HLA in healthy donors. 13 Jbeta primers and 60 Vbeta primers were used for the PCR. TCRdb keeps only in-frame clones here, not all; method: immunoSEQ multiplex PCR. There are around 130,000 clones in the sample, with 1.5% to 2% held by the top ten. Sequencing was performed on PBMCs. The receptors shown here come from a woman aged 60-75 years in good health and CMV-seronegative.

The genes are TRBV29-1 and TRBJ2-7; 9 bases align to TRBD2. The ends lost 5 bases at V and 0 bases at J; junction bases unmatched: 8. CDR1 and CDR2 from the germline V gene are SQVTM and ANQGSEA. CDR3 length equals 15 residues. CDR3 coding DNA: TGCAGCGTTTCCGGGACTAGCAAAGGCTCCTACGAGCAGTACTTC. Protein sequence: CSVSGTSKGSYEQYF.

V gene TRBV29-1 combines with J gene TRBJ1-2, with D perhaps TRBD1 (6 bases). CDR1 and CDR2 from the germline V gene are SQVTM and ANQGSEA. This CDR3 is 12 amino acids long. V lost 8 bases, J lost 4 bases, and 14 bases lay in between. CDR3 sequence reads: CSCRTASYGYTF. The CDR3 DNA is TGCAGCTGCCGGACAGCCTCCTATGGCTACACCTTC.

V and J are TRBV28 and TRBJ2-7; 7 positions agree with TRBD1. The CDR3 contains 15 residues. Germline V lookup: CDR1 MDHEN, CDR2 SYDVKM. Trimming cost V 7 bases and J 1 base; bases outside gene matches: 10. As DNA, the CDR3 is TGTGCCAGCAACCGACCGGGACAGAGTTCCTACGAGCAGTACTTC. Residues: CASNRPGQSSYEQYF.

The J gene is TRBJ2-2, the V gene TRBV19, with TRBD2 identical over 11 bases. V lost 1 base, J lost 0 bases, and 4 bases stayed unmatched. The CDR3 is 18 residues long. Germline-derived CDR1 and CDR2 are LNHDA and SQIVND (reference sequence). The CDR3 coding sequence is TGTGCCAGTAGTATAGGGCTAGCGGGGGGATCGAACACCGGGGAGCTGTTTTTT. Translated: CASSIGLAGGSNTGELFF.

This CDR3 is CASSLSWAGGTYEQYF. CDR3 nucleotides: TGCGCCAGCAGCTTGTCCTGGGCGGGAGGAACCTACGAGCAGTACTTC. The chain joins TRBV5-1 to TRBJ2-7, with TRBD2 matching 8 bases. From germline, CDR1 is SGHRS and CDR2 YFSETQ. This CDR3 region has 16 residues. The V gene end was trimmed by 1 base and the J gene end by 2 bases; junction bases not matched to a gene: 8.

This chain links TRBV11-3 with TRBJ1-2; D unclear. Trimming removed 10 bases at V and 1 base at J, with 19 bases between. Germline lookup yields CDR1 SGHNT and CDR2 YENEEA. The CDR3 totals 15 residues. The CDR3 sequence is CATFEGGYLNYGYTF. As DNA, the CDR3 is TGTGCCACATTCGAGGGAGGGTACCTTAACTATGGCTACACCTTC.

The genes are TRBV6-1 and TRBJ2-3, with 7 bases that match TRBD1. J lost 5 bases, V lost 2 bases, and 4 bases had no gene match. Germline-derived CDR1 and CDR2 are MNHNS and SASEGT. The CDR3 extends over 14 amino acids. The chain's CDR3 is CASSEQRTGDTQYF. DNA of the CDR3: TGTGCCAGCAGTGAACAGAGGACAGGAGATACGCAGTATTTT.

The V call is TRBV9, the J call TRBJ2-1; D perhaps matches TRBD2 (6 bases). The CDR3 sequence is 16 residues long. V gave up 2 bases and J gave up 2 bases, with 14 bases separating them. Germline V gene lookup returns CDR1 SGDLS and CDR2 YYNGEE. The CDR3 region has the DNA TGTGCCAGCAGCGTCCGTGGACTAACCACCTACAATGAGCAGTTCTTC. This sequence encodes CASSVRGLTTYNEQFF.

The J gene is TRBJ2-7, the V gene TRBV25-1, with a possible D match to TRBD1 (7 bases). The CDR3 consists of 15 residues. Per germline, CDR1 MGHDK and CDR2 SYGVNS. Trimming removed 3 bases from V and 0 bases from J, with 12 bases in between. DNA for the CDR3: TGTGCCAGCAGTGATCGGGGGACAGTCTCCTACGAGCAGTACTTC. Translated, it gives CASSDRGTVSYEQYF.

This chain joins TRBV28 and TRBJ1-2; maybe TRBD1 (6 bases). Germline V gives CDR1 MDHEN, CDR2 SYDVKM. The ends were cut back, 2 bases at V and 8 bases at J, with 9 bases in the middle. This CDR3 is 12 amino acids long. The CDR3 nucleotides read TGTGCCAGCAGTTTAAAGGGGACAGGCTACACCTTC. Translating it yields CASSLKGTGYTF.

The chain employs TRBV5-1 and TRBJ1-4, with D maybe TRBD1 (6 bases). Trimming shortened V by 0 bases and J by 8 bases, and 14 bases separated the two germline ends. This CDR3 comprises 15 residues. Germline V lookup: CDR1 SGHRS, CDR2 YFSETQ. The CDR3 sequence: CASSLASGDVEKLFF. CDR3 bases: TGCGCCAGCAGCTTGGCCTCAGGGGATGTGGAAAAACTGTTTTTT.

V gene TRBV9 combines with J gene TRBJ1-2, with D perhaps matching TRBD1 (6 bases). Germline V gene data show CDR1 as SGDLS and CDR2 as YYNGEE. The ends were cut back, 4 bases at V and 5 bases at J, with 21 bases in the middle. The CDR3 length is 16 residues. The CDR3 nucleotides read TGTGCCAGCAGCTCCCAACGTGGGGGGGCCGGGTATGGCTACACCTTC. Residues: CASSSQRGGAGYGYTF.

The CDR3 bases are TGTGCCAGCAGCGTAGTCATGAGGACCGGGGAGCTGTTTTTT. Its translation is CASSVVMRTGELFF. The chain recombines TRBV9 with TRBJ2-2; D is unresolved. CDR3 length equals 14 residues. CDR1 is SGDLS and CDR2 is YYNGEE in the germline V gene. V was cut by 0 bases and J by 5 bases, with 8 bases left in between.

This chain connects TRBV7-3 to TRBJ2-1; 9 bases align to TRBD1. The junction had 11 bases not matched to a gene; V was cut back by 5 bases and J by 12 bases. This CDR3 spans 14 amino acids. CDR1 and CDR2 from the germline V gene are SGHTA and FQGTGA. Here the CDR3 reads CASSVGTGSLGQFF. The CDR3 DNA follows: TGTGCCAGCAGCGTGGGGACAGGGTCTTTAGGGCAGTTCTTC.

This chain uses TRBV6-5 with TRBJ1-1; no reliable D call. The CDR3 extends over 15 amino acids. Deletions cut 0 bases from V and 1 base from J, with 9 bases between. Germline CDR1 MNHEY, CDR2 SVGAGI. The CDR3 protein is CASSYSKLANTEAFF. Written as DNA, the CDR3 is TGTGCCAGCAGTTACTCGAAGCTTGCGAACACTGAAGCTTTCTTT.

The chain employs TRBV4-2 and TRBJ2-3; D gene uncertain. Germline assignment: CDR1 LGHNA and CDR2 YNFKEQ. The V end lost 5 bases, the J end lost 1 base, and 10 bases lay between the germline ends. This CDR3 region has 14 residues. As DNA, the CDR3 is TGTGCCAGCAGCTTTGACACTGGCACAGATACGCAGTATTTT. This encodes CASSFDTGTDTQYF.

The rearrangement links TRBV4-1 to TRBJ1-6, with a weak D call TRBD1 (6 bases). Deletions cut 3 bases from V and 10 bases from J, with 37 bases between. Per the germline V gene, CDR1 is MGHRA and CDR2 is YSYEKL. The CDR3 length is 22 residues. The CDR3 nucleotides are TGCGCCAGCAGCCACCCCCGACTGATCTCTTCGGGACACGATGGGCGAGGATCACCCCTCCACTTT. It translates to CASSHPRLISSGHDGRGSPLHF.

The gene calls are TRBV28 and TRBJ2-7, with 14 bases identical to TRBD2. V trimming: 6 bases; J trimming: 1 base; junction bases outside the gene matches: 5. Germline values: CDR1 MDHEN, CDR2 SYDVKM. This CDR3 contains 16 residues. CDR3 amino acids: CASRPGLAGESYEQYF. CDR3 nucleotides: TGTGCCAGCAGGCCGGGACTAGCGGGGGAATCCTACGAGCAGTACTTC.

The rearrangement uses TRBV7-9 and TRBJ1-4, with 7 bases fitting TRBD1. The CDR3 contains 14 residues. After removal of 6 bases from V and 2 bases from J, the junction contained 3 bases not matched to a gene. The germline CDR1 and CDR2 sequences are SEHNR and FQNEAQ (reference sequence). The CDR3 is CASSSQGTNEKLFF. The CDR3 nucleotides are TGTGCCAGCAGTTCACAGGGGACTAATGAAAAACTGTTTTTT. Variable domain in full (rest from reference TRBV7-9 and TRBJ1-4): DTGVSQNPRHKITKRGQNVTFRCDPISEHNRLYWYRQTLGQGPEFLTYFQNEAQLEKSRLLSDRFSAERPKGSFSTLEIQRTEQGDSAMYLCASSSQGTNEKLFFGSGTQLSVL.

This rearrangement joins TRBV4-2 to TRBJ1-3; possibly TRBD1 for D (6 bases). Germline loops: CDR1 LGHNA, CDR2 YNFKEQ. This CDR3 spans 18 amino acids. V was shortened by 0 bases and J by 0 bases, with 15 bases between the two germline ends. The CDR3, as DNA: TGTGCCAGCAGCCAAGAGAGTCAGGGGCCGAGCTCTGGAAACACCATATATTTT. Translated: CASSQESQGPSSGNTIYF.

The chain joins TRBV5-1 to TRBJ2-7; 11 bases are a match to TRBD2. CDR1 is SGHRS and CDR2 is YFSETQ in the germline V gene. Losses at the gene ends were 4 bases for V and 4 bases for J; bases not matched to a gene: 10. The CDR3 extends over 16 amino acids. The CDR3 region is CASSPNTGLADYEQYF. CDR3 coding DNA: TGCGCCAGCAGCCCAAACACGGGACTAGCGGATTACGAGCAGTACTTC.

This CDR3 is CASSFQTGMGGYTF. In DNA form, the CDR3 reads TGTGCCAGCAGTTTCCAGACAGGGATGGGAGGCTACACCTTC. The rearrangement uses TRBV28 and TRBJ1-2; 7 bases align to TRBD1. Trimming cost V 3 bases and J 8 bases; bases outside gene matches: 9. This CDR3 spans 14 amino acids. CDR1 MDHEN and CDR2 SYDVKM come from the germline V gene.

The chain links TRBV5-1 to TRBJ2-1, with 8 bases lining up with TRBD2. CDR1 is SGHRS and CDR2 is YFSETQ in the germline V gene. The CDR3 has 16 residues. V shed 4 bases and J 1 base; nucleotides not matched to a gene: 7. The CDR3 region has the DNA TGCGCCAGCAGCGTGGGGGGACTAGTTTCCTACAATGAGCAGTTCTTC. Amino acids: CASSVGGLVSYNEQFF.

The chain recombines TRBV18 with TRBJ1-1, with a weak D call TRBD1 (5 bases). V was cut by 2 bases and J by 3 bases, with 13 bases left in between. This CDR3 is 15 amino acids long. CDR1 and CDR2 from the germline V gene are KGHSH and LQKENI. CDR3 in DNA: TGTGCCAGCTCACCAAGTACCAGGGTCGACACTGAAGCTTTCTTT. As protein: CASSPSTRVDTEAFF.

CDR3 region: CASRAPTGYGYTF. The CDR3 DNA reads as TGTGCCAGCAGGGCGCCGACAGGGTATGGCTACACCTTC. The chain couples TRBV28 to TRBJ1-2; 7 bases align to TRBD1. CDR1 is MDHEN and CDR2 is SYDVKM in the germline V gene. V lost 6 bases to trimming and J lost 5 bases; unmatched junction nucleotides: 6. The CDR3 extends over 13 amino acids.

The V gene is TRBV27, the J gene TRBJ1-4; unclear D gene. The CDR3 is made up of 14 amino acids. Germline-derived CDR1 and CDR2 are MNHEY and SMNVEV (reference sequence). V lost 8 bases, J lost 2 bases, and 12 bases lay in between. CDR3 amino acids: CASFRGRTNEKLFF. The CDR3 coding sequence is TGTGCCAGCTTTCGTGGGAGGACTAATGAAAAACTGTTTTTT.

This chain links TRBV4-2 with TRBJ2-2; D is perhaps TRBD1 (6 bases). The V gene's germline CDR1 is LGHNA and CDR2 YNFKEQ. The length of the CDR3 is 15 residues. Trimming cost V 4 bases and J 1 base, with 10 bases left between them. The CDR3 is CASSPMTGNTGELFF. CDR3 coding DNA: TGTGCCAGCAGCCCGATGACAGGGAACACCGGGGAGCTGTTTTTT.